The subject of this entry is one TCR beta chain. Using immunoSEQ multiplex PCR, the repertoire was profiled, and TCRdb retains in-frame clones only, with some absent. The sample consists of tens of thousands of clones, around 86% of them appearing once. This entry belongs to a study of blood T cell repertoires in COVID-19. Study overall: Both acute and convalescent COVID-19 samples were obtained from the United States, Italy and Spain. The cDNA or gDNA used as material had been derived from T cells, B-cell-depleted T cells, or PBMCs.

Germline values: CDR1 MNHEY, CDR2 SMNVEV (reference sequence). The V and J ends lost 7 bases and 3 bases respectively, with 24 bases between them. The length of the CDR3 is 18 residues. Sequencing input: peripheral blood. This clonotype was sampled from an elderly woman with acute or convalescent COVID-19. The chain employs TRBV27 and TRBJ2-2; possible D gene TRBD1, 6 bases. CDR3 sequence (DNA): TGTGCCAGCACTTCCGGACAGTTGATTCTCGGGGACACCGGGGAGCTGTTTTTT. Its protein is CASTSGQLILGDTGELFF.